The present entry profiles one T cell receptor (beta chain) with its context. This specimen comes from a study of blood T cell repertoires in COVID-19. The table came from immunoSEQ multiplex PCR; TCRdb's copy has only in-frame clones and leaves some out. The sample holds more than 85,000 clones; 78% are singletons and the top ten take about 9.6%. V shed 7 bases, J shed 7 bases, and the junction held 9 bases outside the gene matches. Per germline, CDR1 LNHDA and CDR2 SQIVND (reference sequence). The length of the CDR3 is 15 residues. The V and J genes are TRBV19 and TRBJ2-2, with 10 bases aligning to TRBD1. Sequencing input: peripheral blood. This clonotype was obtained from a man in his fifties or sixties with active or convalescent COVID-19. The CDR3 region has the DNA TGTGCCAGTATCCCGACAGGGGGCGTCGTCGGGGAGCTGTTTTTT. Translated: CASIPTGGVVGELFF.